What follows describes a single TCR beta chain. Its antigen target is currently unknown. Per-base quality was not reported, and no clone a single base away is much larger than it. The data are from a study of control samples from healthy donors and cancer patients (TCRdb year 2020). Libraries were made using the immunoSEQ multiplex PCR assay. TCRdb re-hosts the immuneACCESS table, in-frame sequences only. Its copies lack some clones; in the studies checked, an unresolved V gene accounts for under half of them, and the cause for the rest is not known. The sample includes about 28,000 clones, with roughly 89% observed a single time. Of the sample, approximately 12% falls within the top ten clones. From cysteine to phenylalanine, the CDR3 is 15 amino acids long. Solely the CDR3 DNA is kept, with 45 bases framed from the first base. V is trimmed back by 9 bases and J by 2 bases, and the junction contains 8 bases that no gene match accounts for. CDR1 SGHRS and CDR2 YFSETQ are derived from the germline V gene.

The receptor chain draws on TRBV5-1 and TRBJ2-2; 9 bases in the middle match TRBD2. Sequenced material: PBMCs. This TCR was recovered from a middle-aged man with lung cancer. Here is the DNA: TGCGCCACCGTTAGCGGGGGACAAAACACCGGGGAGCTGTTTTTT. The translation is CATVSGGQNTGELFF.